Listed here are 30 T cell receptor beta chains from one sample, sequenced in a study of blood T cell repertoires in COVID-19 (dated by TCRdb to about 2020). Library preparation was by the immunoSEQ multiplex PCR assay. TCRdb provides this immuneACCESS table in a form limited to in-frame rearrangements. Some clones are lacking; in checked studies, under half of them reflect an unresolved V gene, and why the rest are absent is not known. The sample contains around 450,000 clones, 70% to 90% of them found a single time. The ten largest make up over 1.5% of the sample. Sequencing was performed on PBMCs or T cells enriched from blood (not recorded which). The receptors derive from a woman between 18 and 29 years old with acute COVID-19.

In this sample, this clone turned up once. V gene TRBV15 combines with J gene TRBJ1-1; no clear D. Trimming removed 1 base from V and 0 bases from J, with 9 bases in between. The V gene's germline CDR1 is LNHNV and CDR2 YYDKDF (reference sequence). The CDR3 length is 15 residues. The chain's CDR3 is CATSRVKQMNTEAFF. For the CDR3, the DNA is TGTGCCACCAGCAGAGTCAAGCAAATGAACACTGAAGCTTTCTTT.

The chain employs TRBV7-8 and TRBJ2-1, with D perhaps TRBD2 (6 bases). Trimming removed 2 bases from V and 6 bases from J, with 17 bases in between. This CDR3 region has 16 residues. CDR1 and CDR2 (germline): SGHVS, FQNEAQ. Here the CDR3 DNA reads TGTGCCAGCAGCTTAAGTGCGGACTACAAAAGCAATGAGCAGTTCTTC. Protein: CASSLSADYKSNEQFF.

The rearrangement joins TRBV10-2 to TRBJ1-2; 7 positions match TRBD1. This CDR3 is 13 amino acids long. Germline CDR1 reads WSHSY; CDR2 reads SAAADI. With 8 bases clipped from V and 7 bases from J, the junction kept 10 bases outside the gene matches. Here the CDR3 DNA reads TGCGCCAGCTCTAACACAGGGGAGAGTGGCTACACCTTC. It specifies CASSNTGESGYTF.

The V call is TRBV19, the J call TRBJ2-2, with D possibly matching TRBD1 (6 bases). The CDR3 covers 16 residues. Germline V gene lookup returns CDR1 LNHDA and CDR2 SQIVND (reference sequence). Trimming took 0 bases from V and 3 from J, leaving 11 bases between them. CDR3 protein: CASSIDLGGDTGELFF. CDR3 nucleotide sequence: TGTGCCAGTAGTATAGATCTTGGGGGCGACACCGGGGAGCTGTTTTTT.

The chain is built from TRBV5-6 and TRBJ1-2; D is unresolved. V lost 3 bases and J lost 4, with 13 bases in between. The CDR3 is made up of 14 amino acids. Germline CDR1 and CDR2: SGHDT and YYEEEE. CDR3 sequence: CASSSSGGLYGYTF. In DNA, the CDR3 is TGTGCCAGCAGCTCCTCTGGAGGGCTCTATGGCTACACCTTC.

The genes are TRBV6-2 or TRBV6-3 and TRBJ1-5, with 7 bases that match TRBD1. The V segment lost 4 bases and the J segment 9 bases; nucleotides outside the gene matches: 6. CDR1 is MNHEY, CDR2 SVGEGT, per germline. The CDR3 contains 13 residues. The DNA for the CDR3 is TGTGCCAGCAGTTCACAGGGGACGGGGCCCCAGCATTTT. This translates into CASSSQGTGPQHF.

This sequence joins TRBV19 and TRBJ1-4; 7 bases match TRBD1. Per germline, CDR1 LNHDA and CDR2 SQIVND (reference sequence). CDR3 size: 13 residues. V was clipped by 10 bases and J by 4 bases; unmatched bases: 6. CDR3: CATSGTVNEKLFF. As DNA, the CDR3 is TGTGCCACCTCCGGGACAGTTAATGAAAAACTGTTTTTT.

This clone showed up just once. The CDR3 coding sequence is TGTGCCAGCAGTTCACTAGCGGGAGGGGAGGAGACCCAGTACTTC. It codes for CASSSLAGGEETQYF. The rearrangement uses TRBV27 and TRBJ2-5; 13 nucleotides match TRBD2. Germline-derived CDR1 and CDR2 are MNHEY and SMNVEV (reference sequence). The CDR3 contains 15 residues. The V gene end was trimmed by 4 bases and the J gene end by 5 bases; junction bases not matched to a gene: 4.

This clone was seen a single time. This chain links TRBV28 with TRBJ2-5; D is undetermined. The CDR3 extends over 13 amino acids. Trimming shortened V by 4 bases and J by 2 bases, and 8 bases separated the two germline ends. Germline-derived CDR1 and CDR2 are MDHEN and SYDVKM. DNA of the CDR3: TGTGCCAGCAGTTCTCCAGCGCAAGAGACCCAGTACTTC. Its protein is CASSSPAQETQYF.

This clone came up once. The chain has TRBV27 and TRBJ2-7, with 7 bases that match TRBD1. Germline CDR1 is MNHEY and CDR2 is SMNVEV (reference sequence). The CDR3 extends over 15 amino acids. The junction had 13 bases not matched to a gene; V was cut back by 5 bases and J by 6 bases. This CDR3 is CASSPDRVVRGEQYF. CDR3 bases: TGTGCCAGCAGTCCAGACAGGGTGGTTCGTGGCGAGCAGTACTTC.

This clone was recorded a few times. J is TRBJ1-6 and V is TRBV27; D not resolved. Trimming took off 1 base at V and 8 bases at J, with 9 bases between the two ends. Germline loops: CDR1 MNHEY, CDR2 SMNVEV (reference sequence). The length of the CDR3 is 14 residues. The CDR3 region is CASSLLSGDSPLHF. The CDR3 DNA is TGTGCCAGCAGTTTATTGAGTGGAGATTCACCCCTCCACTTT.

The V and J genes are TRBV6-5 and TRBJ1-4, with TRBD1 as a possible D gene (5 bases). Trimming stripped 7 bases from V and 8 bases from J, with 20 bases between. The CDR3 is 15 amino acids. CDR1 is MNHEY, CDR2 SVGAGI, per germline. As DNA, the CDR3 is TGTGCCAGCAAGACAGTCCTCACGTTGACAGAAAAACTGTTTTTT. Amino acids: CASKTVLTLTEKLFF.

The gene calls are TRBV5-4 and TRBJ2-1, with 14 nucleotides matching TRBD2. The CDR3 has 17 residues. After removal of 0 bases from V and 11 bases from J, the junction contained 10 bases not matched to a gene. The V gene's germline CDR1 is SGHNT and CDR2 YYREEE (reference sequence). CDR3 loop: CASSLGVGGLAGEQQFF. The DNA for the CDR3 is TGTGCCAGCAGCTTGGGTGTAGGGGGACTAGCGGGGGAACAGCAGTTCTTC.

This clone was picked up a small number of times. The chain carries TRBV9 and TRBJ1-4, with 8 bases matching TRBD1. From germline, CDR1 is SGDLS and CDR2 YYNGEE. V lost 3 bases and J lost 5; bases outside the gene matches: 0. This CDR3 comprises 13 residues. The DNA of the CDR3 is TGTGCCAGCAGCGACAGGGGGAATGAAAAACTGTTTTTT. It translates to CASSDRGNEKLFF.

This clone was detected only once. The chain uses TRBV9 and TRBJ2-6; D not certain. CDR1 SGDLS and CDR2 YYNGEE come from the germline V gene. V lost 4 bases to trimming and J lost 2 bases, with 10 bases between them. The length of the CDR3 is 15 residues. The CDR3 here is CASSPHEAGANVLTF. The CDR3 region has the DNA TGTGCCAGCAGCCCTCATGAGGCTGGGGCCAACGTCCTGACTTTC.

V and J are TRBV11-2 and TRBJ2-5; D gene unclear. The V end lost 1 base, the J end lost 4 bases, and 7 bases lay between the germline ends. CDR3 length equals 13 residues. The germline V gene has CDR1 SGHAT and CDR2 FQNNGV. Here the CDR3 DNA reads TGTGCCAGCAGCTTAGGGCTTTCAGAGACCCAGTACTTC. Protein: CASSLGLSETQYF.

In its sample, this clone was seen a few times. The chain recombines TRBV6-5 with TRBJ2-5; D is perhaps TRBD2 (5 bases). The CDR3 is 12 amino acids. From germline, CDR1 is MNHEY and CDR2 SVGAGI. Trimming cost V 7 bases and J 4 bases, with 10 bases left between them. The CDR3 nucleotides read TGTGCCAGCACCGGGATGGGAGAGACCCAGTACTTC. This translates into CASTGMGETQYF.

V usage is TRBV30 and J usage is TRBJ2-1; maybe TRBD2 (6 bases). Trimming took off 4 bases at V and 3 bases at J, with 13 bases between the two ends. CDR1 and CDR2 (germline): GTSNPN, SVGIG (reference sequence). This CDR3 comprises 14 residues. The CDR3 DNA reads as TGTGCCTGGACCGGGACTTATCTCTACAATGAGCAGTTCTTC. Its protein product is CAWTGTYLYNEQFF.

The chain recombines TRBV12-2 with TRBJ2-4; TRBD2, the D gene given by the table, was not confirmed from the DNA. TRBV12-2 is shown as a pseudogene. This CDR3 is built from 14 residues. CDR3 protein: CASRRKPPKNIQYF. The CDR3 region has the DNA TGTGCAAGTCGCCGCAAGCCCCCCAAAAACATTCAGTACTTC.

The chain links TRBV20-1 to TRBJ1-4; D is unclear. Germline-derived CDR1 and CDR2 are DFQATT and SNEGSKA (reference sequence). Trimming took 4 bases from V and 10 from J, leaving 7 bases between them. The CDR3 runs 10 residues. CDR3 coding DNA: TGCAGTGCTACCCTACGAAAACTGTTTTTT. This encodes CSATLRKLFF.

The gene calls are TRBV4-3 and TRBJ2-2; D is ambiguous. Trimming left V 0 bases short and J 8 bases short, with 16 bases between. The germline CDR1 and CDR2 sequences are LGHNA and YSLEER. This CDR3 spans 16 amino acids. The CDR3 loop reads CASSQDSTSRPGELFF. The CDR3, as DNA: TGCGCCAGCAGCCAAGATTCGACGTCCAGGCCGGGGGAGCTGTTTTTT.

This clone was observed once. One base away lies a much larger clone, so this may be a sequencing read error. The sample holds other DNA sequences that translate to the same CDR3. The chain couples TRBV10-3 to TRBJ1-6; 8 bases are a match to TRBD1. The CDR3 runs to 13 residues. Germline CDR1 and CDR2: ENHRY and SYGVKD. V was pared by 6 bases and J by 8 bases, with 3 bases of the junction left unmatched. The CDR3: CAIRGTGDSPLHF. The CDR3 nucleotides are TGTGCCATCAGGGGGACAGGAGATTCACCCCTCCACTTT.

The table lists this clone with a few counts. The same CDR3 is also encoded by other DNA sequences in this sample. The chain carries TRBV2 and TRBJ1-2; 8 bases line up with TRBD1. Losses at the gene ends were 4 bases for V and 4 bases for J; bases not matched to a gene: 2. Germline loops: CDR1 SNHLY, CDR2 FYNNEI. CDR3 size: 13 residues. The CDR3 sequence: CASSGDRLYGYTF. CDR3 nucleotides: TGTGCCAGCAGTGGGGACAGGCTCTATGGCTACACCTTC.

The chain carries TRBV15 and TRBJ1-4; D ambiguous. With 0 bases removed from V and 3 bases from J, the gap between germline ends came to 14 bases. The CDR3 loop spans 17 amino acids. Germline CDR1 and CDR2: LNHNV and YYDKDF (reference sequence). The CDR3 loop is CATSRDLVAPPNEKLFF. The CDR3, as DNA: TGTGCCACCAGCAGAGATCTCGTAGCACCTCCTAATGAAAAACTGTTTTTT.

This chain joins TRBV5-4 and TRBJ1-2; the match to TRBD1 covers 8 bases. Germline CDR1 reads SGHNT; CDR2 reads YYREEE (reference sequence). This CDR3 comprises 14 residues. V gave up 3 bases and J gave up 8 bases; unmatched junction bases: 9. The CDR3 protein is CASSYDRGSGGYTF. The DNA for the CDR3 is TGTGCCAGCAGCTATGACAGGGGAAGCGGAGGCTACACCTTC.

V usage is TRBV24-1 and J usage is TRBJ2-3, with 14 positions matching TRBD2. In germline, CDR1 is KGHDR, CDR2 SFDVKD. This CDR3 has 17 amino acids. V was pared by 4 bases and J by 5 bases, with 7 bases of the junction left unmatched. The CDR3 nucleotides are TGTGCCACCAGTGACCCGGGACTAGCGGGAGTCAAAGATACGCAGTATTTT. Translating gives CATSDPGLAGVKDTQYF.

The V call is TRBV24-1, the J call TRBJ2-1; 9 bases match TRBD1. Trimming took 7 bases from V and 9 from J; bases not matched to a gene: 9. The CDR3 extends over 14 amino acids. The V gene's germline CDR1 is KGHDR and CDR2 SFDVKD. CDR3 amino acids: CATRDRGNDGEQFF. The CDR3 region has the DNA TGTGCCACCAGGGACAGGGGAAATGATGGTGAGCAGTTCTTC.

The chain has TRBV19 and TRBJ2-3, with a weak D call TRBD1 (6 bases). Trimming cost V 5 bases and J 2 bases, with 17 bases left between them. There are 16 residues in the CDR3. From germline, CDR1 is LNHDA and CDR2 SQIVND (reference sequence). CDR3: CASSSYRAGFTDTQYF. DNA for the CDR3: TGTGCCAGTAGTTCATACAGGGCCGGCTTCACAGATACGCAGTATTTT.

This chain uses TRBV5-4 with TRBJ2-1, with D unresolved. Trimming cost V 3 bases and J 5 bases, with 3 bases left between them. This CDR3 contains 11 residues. Germline assignment: CDR1 SGHNT and CDR2 YYREEE (reference sequence). The CDR3, as DNA: TGTGCCAGCAGCTCGGACAATGAGCAGTTCTTC. Translated: CASSSDNEQFF.

The gene calls are TRBV5-8 and TRBJ2-1; no definite D call. V was trimmed by 1 base and J by 4 bases, leaving 6 bases between them. The germline V gene encodes CDR1 SGHTS and CDR2 YDEGEE. This CDR3 is built from 13 residues. The chain's CDR3 is CASSLWQYNEQFF. As DNA, the CDR3 is TGTGCCAGCAGCTTGTGGCAGTACAATGAGCAGTTCTTC.